Following are 2 T cell receptor beta chains from one sample sequenced in a study of response to subunit inactivated influenza vaccine. TCRdb processed the RT-PCR reads anew with MiXCR; each CDR3 protein has one entry. Here the sample spans hundreds of thousands of distinct CDR3 sequences, less than 20% being singletons. Sequenced here: PBMCs from blood, sampled 4 to 6 days after vaccination. The receptor set was obtained from a man aged 50-60 years who received an inactivated influenza vaccine.

This clonotype was observed a handful of times. V and J are TRBV5-1 and TRBJ2-7; 10 bases are shared with TRBD2. There are 13 residues in the CDR3. The germline CDR1 and CDR2 sequences are SGHRS and YFSETQ. Trimming at V came to 9 bases and at J to 4 bases, leaving 7 bases not matched to a gene. The CDR3 here is CATRSGGDYEQYF. CDR3 in DNA: TGCGCCACCAGAAGCGGGGGGGATTACGAGCAGTACTTC.

The chain uses TRBV11-2 and TRBJ1-1, with unresolved D. V lost 5 bases, J lost 0 bases, and 7 bases lay in between. Germline assignment: CDR1 SGHAT and CDR2 FQNNGV. The CDR3 is 13 residues long. This chain's CDR3 is CASSTTVNTEAFF. The CDR3 DNA reads as TGTGCCAGCAGCACAACGGTGAACACTGAAGCTTTCTTT.